The subject of this entry is one T cell receptor (beta chain). V was clipped by 5 bases and J by 7 bases; unmatched bases: 8. The V gene's germline CDR1 is SEHNR and CDR2 FQNEAQ (reference sequence). The length of the CDR3 is 14 residues. This record belongs to a study of blood T cells in healthy people across ages. It was with a sample-barcoded 5' primer and a J-beta primer mix that a second PCR of about 6 to 12 cycles was run. TCRdb recomputed calls from the 5' RACE reads with MiXCR, one row per CDR3 protein. The table shows roughly 570,000 distinct CDR3 sequences, with roughly 28% occurring only once.

Specimen: blood. This clonotype was obtained from a woman aged 65 to 85 in good health. The chain employs TRBV7-9 and TRBJ1-2, with 9 bases that match TRBD1. CDR3 residues: CASSLGTGLSGYTF. The CDR3 nucleotides read TGTGCCAGCAGCCTAGGGACAGGGTTAAGTGGCTACACCTTC.